This is a list of T cell receptor beta chains from one sample in a study of a mutant IDH1 vaccine in newly diagnosed glioma. For these receptors, no antigen is known. Measured with immunoSEQ multiplex PCR; TCRdb has only the in-frame clones, and not every one. The sample has roughly 64,000 clones; about 74% are singletons. Sequencing used PBMCs, obtained from a glioma patient whose treatment included an IDH1 peptide vaccine. Receptors originate from a man over 45 with glioma. Each CDR3 is given with its conserved first and last residue. The D gene is left open where the match is weak. A clone size is listed for some rows: how often the clone was seen (once, few, many), or a class if it is expanded.

J: TRBJ1-4
D: TRBD1
size: .
V: TRBV5-1
DNA: TGCGCCAGCAGCTTGTTAGGGACAGGAACAGAAAAACTGTTTTTT
CDR3: CASSLLGTGTEKLFF

J: TRBJ2-7
D: TRBD2
size: .
V: TRBV4-2
DNA: TGTGCCAGCAGCCAAGTTCTAGGGAGCGGGGGCCTCAGCTCCTACGAGCAGTACTTC
CDR3: CASSQVLGSGGLSSYEQYF

J: TRBJ2-3
D: .
size: few
V: TRBV28
DNA: TGTGCCAGCAGTTTAATGACTAGATCAGATACGCAGTATTTT
CDR3: CASSLMTRSDTQYF

J: TRBJ2-4
D: .
size: once
V: TRBV4-3
DNA: TGCGCCAGCAGCCTGGAAAGGAGGGGGAACATTCAGTACTTC
CDR3: CASSLERRGNIQYF

J: TRBJ2-7
D: TRBD1
size: .
V: TRBV5-1
DNA: TGCGCCAGCAGCATTACCGGGACAGGGTACGAGCAGTACTTC
CDR3: CASSITGTGYEQYF

J: TRBJ2-5
D: .
size: .
V: TRBV13
DNA: TGTGCCAGCAGCCTACGCCTCACTGGGCCAGAGACCCAGTACTTC
CDR3: CASSLRLTGPETQYF

J: TRBJ1-5
D: .
size: .
V: TRBV2
DNA: TGTGCCAGCAGTGAAAAGCGGTCGGGCAATCAGCCCCAGCATTTT
CDR3: CASSEKRSGNQPQHF

J: TRBJ2-5
D: .
size: .
V: TRBV2
DNA: TGTGCCAGCACCGAGACAAAGATTCCCCAAGAGACCCAGTACTTC
CDR3: CASTETKIPQETQYF

J: TRBJ1-1
D: .
size: .
V: TRBV29-1
DNA: TGCAGCGTTGCGAGGGACGGGACTGAAGCTTTCTTT
CDR3: CSVARDGTEAFF

J: TRBJ1-6
D: .
size: .
V: TRBV5-4
DNA: TGTGCCAGCAGACTCTTAAATTCACCCCTCCACTTT
CDR3: CASRLLNSPLHF